This TCR beta chain was recovered during a study of vaccination and CD4 T cells after COVID-19. This CDR3 has 15 amino acids. The germline CDR1 and CDR2 sequences are MNHEY and SVGAGI. V lost 6 bases to trimming and J lost 1 base; unmatched junction nucleotides: 7. The sample's treatment: approximately 11-day PBMC culture with coronavirus spike peptide pools or control peptides (ViraFEST assay). This clonotype was counted a few times. Its antigen is unknown. The assay that was used to sequence DNA from cultured CD4+ T cells was the Oncomine TCR Beta short-read assay. One entry per CDR3 protein, called by TCRdb with MiXCR from the PCR reads. The sample contains about 14,000 distinct CDR3 sequences, roughly 55% of which appear only once.

The receptor was derived from a human donor who had recovered from COVID-19. This chain joins TRBV6-5 and TRBJ1-1; TRBD1 aligns across 8 bases. The specimen was CD4+ T cells from blood, cultured in vitro. CDR3 region: CASSYGQGTNTEAFF. The CDR3 DNA follows: TGTGCCAGCAGCTACGGACAGGGAACGAACACTGAAGCTTTCTTT.